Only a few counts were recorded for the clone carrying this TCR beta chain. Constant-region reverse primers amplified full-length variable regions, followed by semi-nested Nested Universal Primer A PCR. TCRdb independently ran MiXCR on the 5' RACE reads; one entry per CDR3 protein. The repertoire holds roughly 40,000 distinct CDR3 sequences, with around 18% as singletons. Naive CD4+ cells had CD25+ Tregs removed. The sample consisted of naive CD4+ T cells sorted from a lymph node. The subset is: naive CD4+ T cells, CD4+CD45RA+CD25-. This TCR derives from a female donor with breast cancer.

The CDR3 DNA sequence: TGCGCCAGCAGCCAAGTCTTGTCCAGGGATACGCAGTATTTT. It translates to CASSQVLSRDTQYF. V gene TRBV4-3 combines with J gene TRBJ2-3; no definite D call. This CDR3 has 14 amino acids. Trimming cost V 1 base and J 6 bases, with 11 bases left between them. CDR1 is LGHNA and CDR2 is YSLEER in the germline V gene.